The 20 T cell receptor beta chains listed next were all sequenced from one sample in a study of beta chain features in type 1 diabetes. All of the isolated RNA was reverse transcribed, so expressed TCRB transcripts were sequenced. Data came from immunoSEQ multiplex PCR; TCRdb stores just in-frame clones and leaves some out. The table lists hundreds of thousands of clones, about 16% of them singletons. The specimen sequenced was naive CD4+ T cells from blood. These receptors all stem from a man younger than 30 in good health.

At least ten counts were recorded for this clone. The chain links TRBV2 to TRBJ2-1; 8 positions agree with TRBD2. The CDR3 covers 11 residues. The trim removed 4 bases at V and 14 bases at J, leaving 4 bases unmatched. Germline V gives CDR1 SNHLY, CDR2 FYNNEI. The CDR3 DNA reads as TGTGCCAGCAGTGTAAGCGGGAGAGAGTTCTTC. Protein sequence: CASSVSGREFF. The whole variable domain, filled in from reference TRBV2 and TRBJ2-1, reads EPEVTQTPSHQVTQMGQEVILRCVPISNHLYFYWYRQILGQKVEFLVSFYNNEISEKSEIFDDQFSVERPDGSNFTLKIRSTKLEDSAMYFCASSVSGREFFGPGTRLTVL.

This clone occurred a few times. Written as DNA, the CDR3 is TGCAGCGTCCTTTTCGGGACATCCCAAGAGACCCAGTACTTC. Translating it yields CSVLFGTSQETQYF. The chain has TRBV29-1 and TRBJ2-5; D perhaps matches TRBD1 (6 bases). Germline values: CDR1 SQVTM, CDR2 ANQGSEA. Trimming shortened V by 6 bases and J by 1 base, and 15 bases separated the two germline ends. There are 14 residues in the CDR3.

The rearrangement uses TRBV6-6 and TRBJ2-7; D possibly corresponds to TRBD1 (5 bases). V was shortened by 0 bases and J by 4 bases, with 13 bases between the two germline ends. Germline V gives CDR1 MNHNY, CDR2 SVGAGI (reference sequence). The CDR3 runs 15 residues. The CDR3 reads CASSYSVPGQYEQYF. As DNA, the CDR3 is TGTGCCAGCAGTTACTCGGTCCCAGGGCAGTACGAGCAGTACTTC.

Details on this clone: At one of its ends the junction is not consistent with the germline gene, which may arise from a read error. V is TRBV7-7 and J is TRBJ2-7, with a possible D match to TRBD1 (6 bases). Germline V gene sequence: CDR1 SSHAT, CDR2 FNYEAQ (reference sequence). The CDR3 extends over 13 amino acids. CDR3 in DNA: TGTGCTAGCAGTCGGGACACCAGCTACGAGCAGTACTTC. Translation: CASSRDTSYEQYF.

V is TRBV4-2 and J is TRBJ2-7; 7 bases map to TRBD1. There are 15 residues in the CDR3. V gave up 1 base and J gave up 3 bases; unmatched junction bases: 6. Looked up from germline, CDR1 is LGHNA and CDR2 is YNFKEQ. This CDR3 is CASSQVGTDLYEQYF. DNA of the CDR3: TGTGCCAGCAGCCAAGTCGGGACAGACCTCTACGAGCAGTACTTC.

This clone was picked up one time. The CDR3 region is CASSSFRDFSYEQYF. As DNA, the CDR3 is TGTGCCAGCAGCTCATTCAGGGATTTCTCCTACGAGCAGTACTTC. This chain uses TRBV11-2 with TRBJ2-7, with D tentatively TRBD1 (5 bases). There are 15 residues in the CDR3. Germline CDR1 is SGHAT and CDR2 is FQNNGV. V lost 4 bases to trimming and J lost 0 bases, with 13 bases between them.

This chain connects TRBV18 to TRBJ2-5, with TRBD2 matching 9 bases. Trimming at V came to 8 bases and at J to 2 bases, leaving 15 bases not matched to a gene. CDR3 length equals 17 residues. Germline V CDR1 and CDR2: KGHSH, LQKENI. For the CDR3, the DNA is TGTGCCAGCCCAGTAGAGGCTAGCGGGGCCCTTCAAGAGACCCAGTACTTC. As protein: CASPVEASGALQETQYF.

The table lists this clone with a few counts. The V gene is TRBV5-1, the J gene TRBJ1-5; D is possibly TRBD1 (5 bases). CDR1 and CDR2 (germline): SGHRS, YFSETQ. Trimming shortened V by 0 bases and J by 1 base, and 8 bases separated the two germline ends. The CDR3 runs 15 residues. DNA of the CDR3: TGCGCCAGCAGCTTGGATGCAGGGAGCAATCAGCCCCAGCATTTT. Its protein is CASSLDAGSNQPQHF. Variable domain in full (rest from reference TRBV5-1 and TRBJ1-5): KAGVTQTPRYLIKTRGQQVTLSCSPISGHRSVSWYQQTPGQGLQFLFEYFSETQRNKGNFPGRFSGRQFSNSRSEMNVSTLELGDSALYLCASSLDAGSNQPQHFGDGTRLSIL.

The chain is built from TRBV5-6 and TRBJ1-6; tentatively, D is TRBD1 (5 bases). The germline V and J ends were trimmed by 3 bases and 8 bases, with 21 bases remaining between them. Germline lookup yields CDR1 SGHDT and CDR2 YYEEEE. The CDR3 runs to 17 residues. In DNA form, the CDR3 reads TGTGCCAGCAGCTCGGGGACCGGGTCCGGTTCTCATTCACCCCTCCACTTT. It specifies CASSSGTGSGSHSPLHF.

This clone has only a few counts. The V and J genes are TRBV7-2 and TRBJ2-1; either TRBD1 or TRBD2 may fit D (5 bases each). Germline V gene lookup returns CDR1 SGHTA and CDR2 FQGNSA. The length of the CDR3 is 15 residues. V was trimmed by 3 bases and J by 5 bases, leaving 14 bases between them. For the CDR3, the DNA is TGTGCCAGCAGCTTGGTAGTATGGGGGAACAATGAGCAGTTCTTC. Protein product: CASSLVVWGNNEQFF.

The genes are TRBV10-3 and TRBJ2-1; a possible D gene is TRBD2 (6 bases). Germline lookup yields CDR1 ENHRY and CDR2 SYGVKD. Trimming removed 2 bases from V and 5 bases from J, with 16 bases in between. There are 16 residues in the CDR3. The CDR3 region has the DNA TGTGCCATCAGTGAGCCCTTGGGGCGGGACCACAATGAGCAGTTCTTC. Its protein product is CAISEPLGRDHNEQFF.

With respect to this clone: This sample also contains other DNA sequences that code for the same CDR3. CDR3 in DNA: TGTGCCATCAGTGAGTCGACCCACACAGATACGCAGTATTTT. This gives the protein CAISESTHTDTQYF. This sequence joins TRBV10-3 and TRBJ2-3; D is uncertain. Trimming shortened V by 0 bases and J by 2 bases, and 6 bases separated the two germline ends. Germline V gene sequence: CDR1 ENHRY, CDR2 SYGVKD. The CDR3 totals 14 residues.

This clone showed up just a few times. V gene TRBV7-3 combines with J gene TRBJ2-1; 8 bases agree with TRBD2. The CDR3 totals 15 residues. V trimming: 4 bases; J trimming: 4 bases; junction bases outside the gene matches: 6. Looked up from germline, CDR1 is SGHTA and CDR2 is FQGTGA. CDR3 sequence (DNA): TGTGCCAGCAGCTCCAGCGGGGGAGCGTACAATGAGCAGTTCTTC. Translation gives CASSSSGGAYNEQFF. Full variable domain (missing parts from reference TRBV7-3 and TRBJ2-1): GAGVSQTPSNKVTEKGKYVELRCDPISGHTALYWYRQSLGQGPEFLIYFQGTGAADDSGLPNDRFFAVRPEGSVSTLKIQRTERGDSAVYLCASSSSGGAYNEQFFGPGTRLTVL.

This sequence joins TRBV5-6 and TRBJ2-2; 9 bases line up with TRBD1. V lost 0 bases to trimming and J lost 4 bases; unmatched junction nucleotides: 4. This CDR3 is built from 16 residues. From germline, CDR1 is SGHDT and CDR2 YYEEEE. CDR3 protein: CASSLVLGQGTGELFF. The CDR3 DNA sequence: TGTGCCAGCAGCTTGGTATTGGGACAGGGCACCGGGGAGCTGTTTTTT.

The V call is TRBV7-2, the J call TRBJ2-5, with 7 positions matching TRBD2. This CDR3 comprises 15 residues. The trim removed 1 base at V and 1 base at J, leaving 3 bases unmatched. In germline, CDR1 is SGHTA, CDR2 FQGNSA. The CDR3 DNA follows: TGTGCCAGCAGCTTAGGGACTAGAGGCCAAGAGACCCAGTACTTC. The encoded protein is CASSLGTRGQETQYF. Together with reference TRBV7-2 and TRBJ2-5, the CDR3 gives the full variable domain: GAGVSQSPSNKVTEKGKDVELRCDPISGHTALYWYRQSLGQGLEFLIYFQGNSAPDKSGLPSDRFSAERTGGSVSTLTIQRTQQEDSAVYLCASSLGTRGQETQYFGPGTRLLVL.

This clone appeared a few times. This chain links TRBV19 with TRBJ2-2, with 7 bases that match TRBD2. The ends lost 5 bases at V and 4 bases at J; junction bases unmatched: 4. CDR1 and CDR2 (germline): LNHDA, SQIVND (reference sequence). The CDR3 is made up of 14 amino acids. The CDR3 region has the DNA TGTGCCAGTAGTGTAGCGGGCCCCACCGGGGAGCTGTTTTTT. Translated, it gives CASSVAGPTGELFF. Complete variable domain (other parts from reference TRBV19 and TRBJ2-2): DGGITQSPKYLFRKEGQNVTLSCEQNLNHDAMYWYRQDPGQGLRLIYYSQIVNDFQKGDIAEGYSVSREKKESFPLTVTSAQKNPTAFYLCASSVAGPTGELFFGEGSRLTVL.

The chain carries TRBV9 and TRBJ2-1; 12 nucleotides align to TRBD1. The CDR3 totals 17 residues. Germline CDR1 SGDLS, CDR2 YYNGEE. J lost 10 bases, V lost 0 bases, and 11 bases had no gene match. The chain's CDR3 is CASSVVAGTGGVGEQFF. The CDR3 nucleotides read TGTGCCAGCAGCGTAGTAGCCGGGACAGGGGGCGTGGGGGAGCAGTTCTTC.

This clone has a handful of counts. V and J are TRBV6-1 and TRBJ2-5, with 9 bases aligning to TRBD1. The CDR3 totals 15 residues. J was trimmed by 1 base and V by 5 bases; bases with no gene match: 5. Germline V gives CDR1 MNHNS, CDR2 SASEGT. CDR3 DNA sequence: TGTGCCAGCAGTATTCGGGACAGGGTCCAAGAGACCCAGTACTTC. Its translation: CASSIRDRVQETQYF.

Only a few counts were recorded for this clone. The J gene is TRBJ2-7, the V gene TRBV13; 7 bases agree with TRBD2. The CDR3 is made up of 16 amino acids. Germline V gene sequence: CDR1 PRHDT, CDR2 FYEKMQ (reference sequence). V dropped 2 bases and J dropped 4; count of bases not matched to a gene: 11. CDR3 DNA: TGTGCCAGCAGCTTACCCGGGTCTCGAGCGGGGTACGAGCAGTACTTC. Its protein product is CASSLPGSRAGYEQYF.

The chain carries TRBV10-3 and TRBJ1-1; no clear D. This CDR3 comprises 14 residues. Trimming took 10 bases from V and 5 from J, leaving 20 bases between them. Germline CDR1 is ENHRY and CDR2 is SYGVKD. CDR3 in DNA: TGTGCCACCAGACCCCGGAGGGAGTCGACTGAAGCTTTCTTT. Its translation: CATRPRRESTEAFF.